The present entry profiles one T cell receptor (beta chain) with its context. The antigen is unknown. Trimming shortened V by 11 bases and J by 4 bases, and 15 bases separated the two germline ends. The CDR3 is made up of 13 amino acids. Germline V gene sequence: CDR1 WSHSY, CDR2 SAAADI. For the second PCR, which ran for about 6 to 11 cycles, a sample-barcoded 5' primer and a J-beta primer mix were used. Unique molecular identifiers of 12 random nucleotides labeled each cDNA. At least 2.5 million CDR3-containing paired-end reads were obtained per sample. One entry per CDR3 protein results from TCRdb running MiXCR on the 5' RACE reads. The sample has some 320,000 distinct CDR3 sequences, 27% seen once. This entry belongs to a study of blood T cells in healthy people across ages. Study results and limitations: Diversity of TCR beta per million T cells declined in a roughly linear way with age.

This chain joins TRBV10-2 and TRBJ1-5, with D tentatively TRBD1 (5 bases). The receptor's source is a woman in her 70s in good health. Sequenced material: blood. CDR3 sequence reads: CASLAGLNQPQHF. In DNA, the CDR3 is TGCGCCTCGTTGGCAGGGTTGAATCAGCCCCAGCATTTT.